Reported below is one TCR beta chain. The method was immunoSEQ multiplex PCR; TCRdb's version includes in-frame clones alone and lacks a portion of them. This sample carries almost 550,000 clones, about 80% of them seen once, and the ten largest clones take about 0.014%. This specimen comes from a study of shared T cell receptors in the human thymus. The same sample was also used in a study of human thymus T cells. That work states: Obtained as resections during corrective heart surgery, the thymus tissue was then studied. Thymic repertoires from unrelated individuals overlapped highly, related research reported.

The sequenced sample consisted of thymocytes. The source is a boy in the first two years of life with a congenital heart defect.

The CDR3 sequence: CASRPVGQGPNYGYTF. CDR3 DNA: TGTGCCAGCAGACCAGTCGGACAGGGTCCTAACTATGGCTACACCTTC. The chain carries TRBV6-7 and TRBJ1-2, with TRBD1 matching over 8 bases. TRBV6-7 is treated as an ORF (open reading frame) with a function not yet certain. This CDR3 is built from 16 residues. Losses at the gene ends were 6 bases for V and 0 bases for J; bases not matched to a gene: 9.